The 27 T cell receptor beta chains in this list originate from one sample, sequenced in a study of glioma-infiltrating T cells after dendritic cell vaccination. Using immunoSEQ multiplex PCR, the repertoire was profiled, and TCRdb retains in-frame clones only, with some absent. This table has approximately 92,000 clones, around 80% appearing once. Time point in this sample: after dendritic cell vaccination, including at tumor progression/relapse. This sample comprised blood, obtained after dendritic cell vaccination. Every receptor here comes from a human donor with glioblastoma.

The chain links TRBV5-5 to TRBJ2-5; TRBD2 matches at 12 bases. The germline V gene has CDR1 SGHKS and CDR2 YYEKEE (reference sequence). V trimming: 1 base; J trimming: 5 bases; junction bases outside the gene matches: 15. The CDR3 covers 19 residues. The CDR3 nucleotides are TGTGCCAGCAGCTTGAGGACTAGCGGGATACCCAGGGGAGGGGAGACCCAGTACTTC. Translation gives CASSLRTSGIPRGGETQYF.

This clone was found once. The chain recombines TRBV20-1 with TRBJ2-7; unclear D gene. The CDR3 is 10 amino acids. Germline CDR1 DFQATT, CDR2 SNEGSKA (reference sequence). V gave up 3 bases and J gave up 6 bases, with 6 bases separating them. The CDR3 protein is CSARNGEQYF. CDR3 nucleotide sequence: TGCAGTGCTAGGAACGGCGAGCAGTACTTC.

This chain joins TRBV5-6 and TRBJ1-2; weak D call: TRBD1 (6 bases). Germline V gene data show CDR1 as SGHDT and CDR2 as YYEEEE. V lost 3 bases and J lost 7, with 22 bases in between. The CDR3 runs 16 residues. Here the CDR3 DNA reads TGTGCCAGCAGCTGGGCCGGAGTCGGGGGGCGTTTTGGCTACACCTTC. Its translation is CASSWAGVGGRFGYTF.

This chain links TRBV5-6 with TRBJ2-3; TRBD2 agrees at 12 bases. Germline CDR1 SGHDT, CDR2 YYEEEE. The CDR3 is 18 residues long. Trimming removed 0 bases from V and 3 bases from J; junction bases left unmatched: 8. The CDR3 loop reads CASSLAVLAGGVTDTQYF. In DNA, the CDR3 is TGTGCCAGCAGCTTGGCCGTACTAGCGGGAGGAGTGACAGATACGCAGTATTTT. The full variable domain, its missing parts supplied by reference TRBV5-6 and TRBJ2-3, is DAGVTQSPTHLIKTRGQQVTLRCSPKSGHDTVSWYQQALGQGPQFIFQYYEEEERQRGNFPDRFSGHQFPNYSSELNVNALLLGDSALYLCASSLAVLAGGVTDTQYFGPGTRLTVL.

The chain employs TRBV2 and TRBJ2-5; D gene unclear. Per the germline V gene, CDR1 is SNHLY and CDR2 is FYNNEI. CDR3 length: 11 residues. Trimming removed 5 bases at V and 3 bases at J, with 4 bases between. CDR3 in amino acids: CASSPEETQYF. CDR3 DNA sequence: TGTGCCAGCAGTCCTGAAGAGACCCAGTACTTC.

The genes are TRBV9 and TRBJ1-2; weak D call: TRBD1 (5 bases). This CDR3 contains 13 residues. Germline values: CDR1 SGDLS, CDR2 YYNGEE. Trimming removed 5 bases at V and 7 bases at J, with 15 bases between. This chain's CDR3 is CASSSTGVVGYTF. In DNA, the CDR3 is TGTGCCAGCAGTTCCACAGGTGTAGTTGGCTACACCTTC.

The chain links TRBV7-8 to TRBJ1-5; 8 bases match TRBD1. V gave up 5 bases and J gave up 6 bases; unmatched junction bases: 3. The V gene's germline CDR1 is SGHVS and CDR2 FQNEAQ. The CDR3 spans 13 residues. This CDR3 is CASSLGTGQPQHF. Written as DNA, the CDR3 is TGTGCCAGCAGCCTCGGGACAGGTCAGCCCCAGCATTTT.

The genes are TRBV6-1 and TRBJ1-2, with 7 bases lining up with TRBD1. Germline V gene lookup returns CDR1 MNHNS and CDR2 SASEGT. The V and J ends lost 4 bases and 7 bases, in that order; junction bases with no gene match: 9. CDR3 length: 14 residues. The CDR3: CASSALQGSLGYTF. The CDR3 nucleotides are TGTGCCAGCAGTGCCTTACAGGGGAGTCTTGGCTACACCTTC.

The chain uses TRBV6-4 and TRBJ1-2; D gene ambiguous. Germline CDR1 and CDR2: MRHNA and SNTAGT. The V end was cut by 6 bases, the J end by 4 bases, with 15 bases between. The CDR3 length is 14 residues. The CDR3 reads CASSPELSFYGYTF. CDR3 nucleotide sequence: TGTGCCAGCAGCCCAGAATTATCGTTCTATGGCTACACCTTC.

V usage is TRBV18 and J usage is TRBJ1-5, with D uncertain. The CDR3 totals 13 residues. Germline V gene data show CDR1 as KGHSH and CDR2 as LQKENI. Trimming took off 3 bases at V and 4 bases at J, with 7 bases between the two ends. Here the CDR3 reads CASSPGGNQPQHF. The DNA of the CDR3 is TGTGCCAGCTCACCGGGAGGGAATCAGCCCCAGCATTTT.

The chain employs TRBV10-3 and TRBJ1-2; tentatively, D is TRBD1 (5 bases). Trimming shortened V by 0 bases and J by 7 bases, and 18 bases separated the two germline ends. CDR1 is ENHRY, CDR2 SYGVKD, per germline. The CDR3 runs to 16 residues. DNA for the CDR3: TGTGCCATCAGTGAGTCGTTCGTAGGGGCCCTTCGTGGCTACACCTTC. Translation gives CAISESFVGALRGYTF.

The gene calls are TRBV18 and TRBJ2-5; D is unresolved. Per germline, CDR1 KGHSH and CDR2 LQKENI. This CDR3 contains 13 residues. V was pared by 5 bases and J by 0 bases, with 7 bases between. The CDR3, as DNA: TGTGCCAGCTCAAACAGAAACCAAGAGACCCAGTACTTC. This translates into CASSNRNQETQYF.

The chain recombines TRBV6-1 with TRBJ2-7, with TRBD1 matching over 10 bases. From germline, CDR1 is MNHNS and CDR2 SASEGT. V lost 4 bases to trimming and J lost 2 bases; unmatched junction nucleotides: 2. The CDR3 has 14 residues. The CDR3 DNA follows: TGTGCCAGCAGTGTGGGGACAGGGGCCTACGAGCAGTACTTC. Amino acid sequence: CASSVGTGAYEQYF.

This rearrangement joins TRBV2 to TRBJ1-1; 9 bases are a match to TRBD1. Germline CDR1 reads SNHLY; CDR2 reads FYNNEI. The V segment lost 5 bases and the J segment 5 bases; nucleotides outside the gene matches: 6. The CDR3 runs 14 residues. CDR3 sequence: CASSLTGGETEAFF. CDR3 nucleotides: TGTGCCAGCAGTTTAACAGGGGGCGAGACTGAAGCTTTCTTT.

This chain links TRBV11-2 with TRBJ1-1; 7 bases are shared with TRBD1. This CDR3 contains 19 residues. The junction had 13 bases not matched to a gene; V was cut back by 0 bases and J by 0 bases. Germline V gene sequence: CDR1 SGHAT, CDR2 FQNNGV. The CDR3 nucleotides are TGTGCCAGCAGCTTAGATGCTGGACAGGACGCACTCATGAACACTGAAGCTTTCTTT. Its translation is CASSLDAGQDALMNTEAFF.

The V call is TRBV4-1, the J call TRBJ1-1; D is unclear. V was trimmed by 1 base and J by 3 bases, leaving 6 bases between them. The germline CDR1 and CDR2 sequences are MGHRA and YSYEKL. The CDR3 has 13 residues. The CDR3 spells CASSQAVDTEAFF. CDR3 DNA sequence: TGCGCCAGCAGCCAAGCTGTTGACACTGAAGCTTTCTTT.

The V and J genes are TRBV19 and TRBJ1-5; D gene unclear. Germline V gives CDR1 LNHDA, CDR2 SQIVND (reference sequence). The CDR3 consists of 17 residues. Trimming removed 3 bases at V and 5 bases at J, with 20 bases between. The chain's CDR3 is CASSIQVQPPSHQPQHF. Written as DNA, the CDR3 is TGTGCCAGTAGTATTCAGGTACAACCTCCTTCCCATCAGCCCCAGCATTTT.

The chain is built from TRBV15 and TRBJ2-5; the D gene is possibly TRBD2 (5 bases). Germline CDR1 is LNHNV and CDR2 is YYDKDF (reference sequence). V dropped 0 bases and J dropped 5 bases, with 25 bases sitting between them. The CDR3 extends over 19 amino acids. The CDR3 region is CATSRDSVSAALRRETQYF. The CDR3 DNA is TGTGCCACCAGCAGAGATAGTGTTTCGGCAGCTCTTCGGAGGGAGACCCAGTACTTC. The variable domain in full, completed from reference TRBV15 and TRBJ2-5, reads DAMVIQNPRYQVTQFGKPVTLSCSQTLNHNVMYWYQQKSSQAPKLLFHYYDKDFNNEADTPDNFQSRRPNTSFCFLDIRSPGLGDTAMYLCATSRDSVSAALRRETQYFGPGTRLLVL.

This chain uses TRBV28 with TRBJ2-7; 7 nucleotides align to TRBD1. Germline-derived CDR1 and CDR2 are MDHEN and SYDVKM. The CDR3 contains 11 residues. Trimming took 11 bases from V and 7 from J; bases not matched to a gene: 8. In nucleotides, the CDR3 is TGTGCCGTCGAGGGGGCCAGGGAGCAGTACTTC. Its translation is CAVEGAREQYF.

The J gene is TRBJ2-5, the V gene TRBV4-1, with D perhaps matching TRBD2 (7 bases). Germline CDR1 and CDR2: MGHRA and YSYEKL. V was clipped by 0 bases and J by 5 bases, with 16 bases between them. CDR3 length: 16 residues. The CDR3 region is CASSQDGAGARETQYF. The CDR3 DNA is TGCGCCAGCAGCCAAGATGGTGCGGGGGCCCGTGAGACCCAGTACTTC.

The V gene is TRBV5-4, the J gene TRBJ2-7; 9 bases fit TRBD1. Per the germline V gene, CDR1 is SGHNT and CDR2 is YYREEE (reference sequence). V shed 0 bases and J 3 bases; nucleotides not matched to a gene: 7. There are 16 residues in the CDR3. The CDR3 DNA reads TGTGCCAGCAGCTTGGGGGGACAGGGCGGATACTACGAGCAGTACTTC. Encoded protein: CASSLGGQGGYYEQYF.

The gene calls are TRBV19 and TRBJ1-5; D not resolved. The CDR3 loop spans 13 amino acids. Germline CDR1 reads LNHDA; CDR2 reads SQIVND (reference sequence). The ends were cut back, 3 bases at V and 4 bases at J, with 7 bases in the middle. DNA of the CDR3: TGTGCCAGTAGTATCGGGATAAATCAGCCCCAGCATTTT. This gives the protein CASSIGINQPQHF.

This clone occurred once. J is TRBJ1-2 and V is TRBV6-5, with D perhaps matching TRBD1 (5 bases). Trimming removed 0 bases at V and 8 bases at J, with 7 bases between. Germline CDR1 is MNHEY and CDR2 is SVGAGI. The CDR3 is 12 residues long. CDR3 sequence reads: CASSYSQGGYTF. CDR3 in DNA: TGTGCCAGCAGTTACTCCCAGGGCGGCTACACCTTC.

J is TRBJ2-5 and V is TRBV5-1, with D possibly TRBD1 on 6 matching bases. The J call is doubtful: the DNA matches TRBJ2-7 better. Germline CDR1 is SGHRS and CDR2 is YFSETQ. The CDR3 consists of 14 residues. CDR3 sequence reads: CASSLLGASYEQYF. The DNA for the CDR3 is TGCGCCAGCAGCTTGCTGGGGGCGTCCTACGAGCAGTACTTC.

A few counts support this clone. The genes are TRBV4-2 and TRBJ2-3; 7 bases line up with TRBD2. Per germline, CDR1 LGHNA and CDR2 YNFKEQ. The CDR3 is 13 residues long. V dropped 4 bases and J dropped 4; count of bases not matched to a gene: 2. The CDR3 DNA sequence: TGTGCCAGCAGCCGGGGGGGGGCAGATACGCAGTATTTT. Its protein product is CASSRGGADTQYF.

In this sample, this clone turned up a few times. This chain connects TRBV6-1 to TRBJ1-2; no clear D. Between the trimmed V and J ends, which lost 2 bases and 0 bases, there was a span of 10 bases. The germline CDR1 and CDR2 sequences are MNHNS and SASEGT. The CDR3 has 15 residues. The CDR3 bases are TGTGCCAGCAGTGAAAATAACCCAGCTAACTATGGCTACACCTTC. Its translation: CASSENNPANYGYTF.

The chain uses TRBV5-4 and TRBJ2-3; 11 nucleotides match TRBD1. Trimming at V came to 2 bases and at J to 0 bases, leaving 5 bases not matched to a gene. Looked up from germline, CDR1 is SGHNT and CDR2 is YYREEE (reference sequence). The CDR3 has 17 residues. CDR3 nucleotide sequence: TGTGCCAGCAGCTTTAATCGGGACAGGGGGAGCACAGATACGCAGTATTTT. This sequence encodes CASSFNRDRGSTDTQYF.